This T cell receptor beta chain was identified during a study of radiation and T cells in renal cell carcinoma. Findings and caveats of the study: No pretreatment tumor biopsies were available for baseline clonotypes.

On this clone: The antigen is unknown.

Trimming took 6 bases from V and 6 from J, leaving 20 bases between them. This CDR3 is built from 16 residues. From germline, CDR1 is MNHEY and CDR2 SMNVEV (reference sequence). Time point of the sample: blood 2 weeks post-SBRT. Treatment noted: 15 Gy SBRT to primary tumor, nephrectomy 4 weeks later. The method was immunoSEQ multiplex PCR; TCRdb's version includes in-frame clones alone and lacks a portion of them. This table holds some 150,000 clones, approximately 88% found once. The sequence came from a woman between 45 and 60 years old with renal cell carcinoma. Sequences were derived from blood, sampled from a patient whose treatment included radiotherapy and nephrectomy. The chain joins TRBV27 to TRBJ2-2; a weak D match, TRBD2 (6 bases). This CDR3 reads CASRAETGWGAGELFF. CDR3 sequence (DNA): TGTGCCAGCAGGGCAGAGACCGGGTGGGGGGCCGGGGAGCTGTTTTTT.